The rows below give T cell receptor beta chains drawn from one sample of a study of control samples from healthy donors and cancer patients. The protocol was immunoSEQ multiplex PCR, while the TCRdb copy is restricted to in-frame clones and leaves out a portion. The table records 150,000 to 200,000 clones, roughly 94% of them present only once. Sequencing was performed on PBMCs. The receptors here all came from a man in his 60s with colorectal cancer. Each CDR3 is given with its conserved first and last residue. Each record gives: CDR3 DNA, CDR3 protein, J gene, V gene, clone size, D gene. The D gene is left open where the match is weak. Clone size is given for some rows only: seen once, a few or many times, or a class if the clone is expanded.

CDR3 DNA: TGTGCCTCCGGGACAGGTGGAAACGAGCAGTACTTC
CDR3 protein: CASGTGGNEQYF
J gene: TRBJ2-7
V gene: TRBV6-5
clone size: .
D gene: TRBD1

CDR3 DNA: TGTGCCAGCAGTAGGGGCAGGGGTACGAACACCGGGGAGCTGTTTTTT
CDR3 protein: CASSRGRGTNTGELFF
J gene: TRBJ2-2
V gene: TRBV6-2/TRBV6-3
clone size: .
D gene: .

CDR3 DNA: TGTGCCAGCAGCTGGAATAGCAATCAGCCCCAGCATTTT
CDR3 protein: CASSWNSNQPQHF
J gene: TRBJ1-5
V gene: TRBV12-3/TRBV12-4
clone size: .
D gene: .

CDR3 DNA: TGTGCCAGCAGTCTGACAACGACCTACGAGCAGTACTTC
CDR3 protein: CASSLTTTYEQYF
J gene: TRBJ2-7
V gene: TRBV12-3/TRBV12-4
clone size: .
D gene: .

CDR3 DNA: TGTGCCTGGACCAGAGACAGGGGCGGGGGCACTGAAGCTTTCTTT
CDR3 protein: CAWTRDRGGGTEAFF
J gene: TRBJ1-1
V gene: TRBV30
clone size: .
D gene: TRBD1

CDR3 DNA: TGTGCCAGCAGTTACTCGAGGCCAGGGGCTGAAGCTTTCTTT
CDR3 protein: CASSYSRPGAEAFF
J gene: TRBJ1-1
V gene: TRBV6-5
clone size: .
D gene: .

CDR3 DNA: TGTGCCAGCAGCTCCTCCTACGAGCAGTACTTC
CDR3 protein: CASSSSYEQYF
J gene: TRBJ2-7
V gene: TRBV12-3/TRBV12-4
clone size: .
D gene: .

CDR3 DNA: TGTGCCAGCAGCTTGCAAGGGCTAGCGACAAGCACAGATACGCAGTATTTT
CDR3 protein: CASSLQGLATSTDTQYF
J gene: TRBJ2-3
V gene: TRBV5-8
clone size: .
D gene: .

CDR3 DNA: TGTGCCAGCAGTGAATCCCCGACCTACGAGCAGTACTTC
CDR3 protein: CASSESPTYEQYF
J gene: TRBJ2-7
V gene: TRBV25-1
clone size: once
D gene: .

CDR3 DNA: TGTGCCAGCAGCCAAGAACCTTCGCGGGGACGGCCGTCGACCTTTTATGGCTACACCTTC
CDR3 protein: CASSQEPSRGRPSTFYGYTF
J gene: TRBJ1-2
V gene: TRBV4-2
clone size: .
D gene: .

CDR3 DNA: TGCAGTGCTAGTAACCGGGGCGGGGGCTACACCTTC
CDR3 protein: CSASNRGGGYTF
J gene: TRBJ1-2
V gene: TRBV20-1
clone size: .
D gene: .

CDR3 DNA: TGTGCCAGTAGTATTAAAAACAGAAACACTGAAGCTTTCTTT
CDR3 protein: CASSIKNRNTEAFF
J gene: TRBJ1-1
V gene: TRBV19
clone size: once
D gene: .

CDR3 DNA: TGTGCCAGCAGCCCGGGGGGAGGGAGGGACACTGAAGCTTTCTTT
CDR3 protein: CASSPGGGRDTEAFF
J gene: TRBJ1-1
V gene: TRBV7-9
clone size: .
D gene: .

CDR3 DNA: TGTGCCACCAGTGATCATCAGGGTGGGCGGACCGGGGAGCTGTTTTTT
CDR3 protein: CATSDHQGGRTGELFF
J gene: TRBJ2-2
V gene: TRBV24-1
clone size: .
D gene: .

CDR3 DNA: TGTGCCAGCAGCAACCCGGACAGGGGATACGATCAGCCCCAGCATTTT
CDR3 protein: CASSNPDRGYDQPQHF
J gene: TRBJ1-5
V gene: TRBV21-1
clone size: .
D gene: .

CDR3 DNA: TGTGCCACCAGCCGTGCAGATACGCAGTATTTT
CDR3 protein: CATSRADTQYF
J gene: TRBJ2-3
V gene: TRBV25-1
clone size: .
D gene: .

CDR3 DNA: TGTGCCAGCAGCCGTTGGGATTCCTACGAGCAGTACTTC
CDR3 protein: CASSRWDSYEQYF
J gene: TRBJ2-7
V gene: TRBV27
clone size: .
D gene: .

CDR3 DNA: TGTGCCAGGCCTTTAAATCAGCCCCAGCATTTT
CDR3 protein: CARPLNQPQHF
J gene: TRBJ1-5
V gene: TRBV2
clone size: .
D gene: .

CDR3 DNA: TGTGCCAGCAGCCCAGCCCGGGACAGGGGAAATTCACCCCTCCACTTT
CDR3 protein: CASSPARDRGNSPLHF
J gene: TRBJ1-6
V gene: TRBV7-2
clone size: .
D gene: TRBD1

CDR3 DNA: TGTGCCAGCAGCACCACAGTGAGGGGGACAGATACGCAGTATTTT
CDR3 protein: CASSTTVRGTDTQYF
J gene: TRBJ2-3
V gene: TRBV9
clone size: .
D gene: .